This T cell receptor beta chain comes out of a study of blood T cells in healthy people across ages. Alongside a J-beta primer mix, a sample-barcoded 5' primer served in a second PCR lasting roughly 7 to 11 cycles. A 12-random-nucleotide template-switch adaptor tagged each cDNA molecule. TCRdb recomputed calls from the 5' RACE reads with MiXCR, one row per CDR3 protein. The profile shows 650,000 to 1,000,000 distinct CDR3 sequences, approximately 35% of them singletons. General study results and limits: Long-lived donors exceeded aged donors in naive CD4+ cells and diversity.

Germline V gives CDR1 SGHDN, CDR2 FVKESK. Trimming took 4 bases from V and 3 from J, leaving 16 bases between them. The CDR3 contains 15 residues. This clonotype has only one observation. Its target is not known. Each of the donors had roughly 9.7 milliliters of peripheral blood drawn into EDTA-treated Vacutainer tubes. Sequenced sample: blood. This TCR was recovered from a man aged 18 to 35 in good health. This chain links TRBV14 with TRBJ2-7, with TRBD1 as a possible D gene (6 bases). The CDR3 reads CASSRRTANIYEQYF. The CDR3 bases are TGTGCCAGCAGCCGCAGGACAGCGAACATCTACGAGCAGTACTTC.